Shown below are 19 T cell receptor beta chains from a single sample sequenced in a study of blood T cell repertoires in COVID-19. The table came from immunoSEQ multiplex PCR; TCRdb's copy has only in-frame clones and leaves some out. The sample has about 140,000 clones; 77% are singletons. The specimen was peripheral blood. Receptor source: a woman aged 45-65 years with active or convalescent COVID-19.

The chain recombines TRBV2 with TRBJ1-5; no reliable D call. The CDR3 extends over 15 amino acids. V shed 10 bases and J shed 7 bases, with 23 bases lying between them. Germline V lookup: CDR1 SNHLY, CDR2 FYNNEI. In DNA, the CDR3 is TGTGCCATCCAACGGGAAATGGGTAGTTACCAGCCCCAGCATTTT. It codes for CAIQREMGSYQPQHF.

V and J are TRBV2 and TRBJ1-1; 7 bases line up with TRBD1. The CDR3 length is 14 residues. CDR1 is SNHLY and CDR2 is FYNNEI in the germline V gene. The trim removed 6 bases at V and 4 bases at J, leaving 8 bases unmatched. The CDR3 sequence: CASRNRGRSTEAFF. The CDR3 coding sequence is TGTGCCAGCAGAAACAGGGGAAGAAGCACTGAAGCTTTCTTT.

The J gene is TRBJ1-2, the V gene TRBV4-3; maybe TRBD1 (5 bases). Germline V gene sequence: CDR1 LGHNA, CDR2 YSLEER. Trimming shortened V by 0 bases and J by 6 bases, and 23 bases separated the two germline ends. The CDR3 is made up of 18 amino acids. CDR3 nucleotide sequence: TGCGCCAGCAGCCAAGATGGGAGACGGGACCCCGGAGGGCATGGCTACACCTTC. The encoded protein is CASSQDGRRDPGGHGYTF.

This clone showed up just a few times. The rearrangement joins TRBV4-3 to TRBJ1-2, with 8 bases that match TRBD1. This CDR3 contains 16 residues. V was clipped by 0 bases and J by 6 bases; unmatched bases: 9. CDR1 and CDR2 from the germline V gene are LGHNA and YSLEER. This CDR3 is CASSQEIEQGDDGYTF. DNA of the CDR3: TGCGCCAGCAGCCAAGAGATCGAACAGGGGGATGATGGCTACACCTTC.

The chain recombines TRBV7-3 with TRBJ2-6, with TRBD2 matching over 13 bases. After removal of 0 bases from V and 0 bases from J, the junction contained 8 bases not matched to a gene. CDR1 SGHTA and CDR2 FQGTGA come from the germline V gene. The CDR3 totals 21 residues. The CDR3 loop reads CASSLTPGTSGAISGANVLTF. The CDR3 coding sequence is TGTGCCAGCAGCTTAACCCCAGGGACTAGCGGGGCGATCTCTGGGGCCAACGTCCTGACTTTC. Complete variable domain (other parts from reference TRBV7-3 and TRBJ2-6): GAGVSQTPSNKVTEKGKYVELRCDPISGHTALYWYRQSLGQGPEFLIYFQGTGAADDSGLPNDRFFAVRPEGSVSTLKIQRTERGDSAVYLCASSLTPGTSGAISGANVLTFGAGSRLTVL.

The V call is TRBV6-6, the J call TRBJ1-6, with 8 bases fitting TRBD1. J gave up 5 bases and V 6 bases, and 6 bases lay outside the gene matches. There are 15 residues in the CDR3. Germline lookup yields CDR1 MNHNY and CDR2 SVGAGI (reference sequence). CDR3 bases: TGTGCCAGCAGGAAGGCGACAGGGGATAATTCACCCCTCCACTTT. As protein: CASRKATGDNSPLHF.

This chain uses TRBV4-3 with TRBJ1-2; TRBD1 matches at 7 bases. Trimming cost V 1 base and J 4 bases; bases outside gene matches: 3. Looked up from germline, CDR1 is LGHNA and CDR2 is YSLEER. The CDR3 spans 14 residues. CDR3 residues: CASSQGDRPYGYTF. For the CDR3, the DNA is TGCGCCAGCAGCCAAGGGGACAGACCCTATGGCTACACCTTC.

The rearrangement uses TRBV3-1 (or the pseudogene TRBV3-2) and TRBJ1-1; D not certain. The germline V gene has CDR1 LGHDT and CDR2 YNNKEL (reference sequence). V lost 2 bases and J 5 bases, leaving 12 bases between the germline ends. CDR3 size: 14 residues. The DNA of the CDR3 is TGTGCCAGCAGCCAATCAGAAAGGAGGACTGAAGCTTTCTTT. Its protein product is CASSQSERRTEAFF.

CDR3 amino acids: CASSDSGGTSNEQFF. As DNA, the CDR3 is TGTGCCAGCAGTGACTCGGGGGGGACTAGTAATGAGCAGTTCTTC. The genes are TRBV6-4 and TRBJ2-1, with 8 bases identical to TRBD2. Germline trimming cut 0 bases from V and 7 bases from J; bases unmatched to any gene: 5. The CDR3 length is 15 residues. Germline V CDR1 and CDR2: MRHNA, SNTAGT.

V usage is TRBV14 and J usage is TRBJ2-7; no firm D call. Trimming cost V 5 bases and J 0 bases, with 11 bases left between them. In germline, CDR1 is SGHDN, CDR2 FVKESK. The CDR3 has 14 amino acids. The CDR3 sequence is CASSFAASSYEQYF. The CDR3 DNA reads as TGTGCCAGCAGCTTCGCAGCGAGCTCCTACGAGCAGTACTTC.

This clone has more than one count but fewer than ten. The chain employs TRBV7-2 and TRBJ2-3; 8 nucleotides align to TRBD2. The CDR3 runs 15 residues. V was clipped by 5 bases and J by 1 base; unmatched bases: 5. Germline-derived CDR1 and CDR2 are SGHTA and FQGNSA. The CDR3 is CASSRGGPGTDTQYF. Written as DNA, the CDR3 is TGTGCCAGCAGCCGGGGGGGGCCTGGCACAGATACGCAGTATTTT. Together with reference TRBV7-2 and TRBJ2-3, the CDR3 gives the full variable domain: GAGVSQSPSNKVTEKGKDVELRCDPISGHTALYWYRQSLGQGLEFLIYFQGNSAPDKSGLPSDRFSAERTGGSVSTLTIQRTQQEDSAVYLCASSRGGPGTDTQYFGPGTRLTVL.

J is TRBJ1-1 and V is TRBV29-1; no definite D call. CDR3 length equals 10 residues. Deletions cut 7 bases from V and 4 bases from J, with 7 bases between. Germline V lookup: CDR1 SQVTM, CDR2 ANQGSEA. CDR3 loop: CSAQITEAFF. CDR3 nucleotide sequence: TGCAGCGCTCAAATCACTGAAGCTTTCTTT.

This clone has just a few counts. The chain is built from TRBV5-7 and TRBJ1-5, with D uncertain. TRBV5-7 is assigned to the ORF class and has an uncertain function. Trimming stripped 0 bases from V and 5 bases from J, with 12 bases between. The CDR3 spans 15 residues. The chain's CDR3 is CASSLGETEDQPQHF. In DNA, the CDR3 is TGTGCCAGCAGCTTGGGGGAAACGGAGGATCAGCCCCAGCATTTT.

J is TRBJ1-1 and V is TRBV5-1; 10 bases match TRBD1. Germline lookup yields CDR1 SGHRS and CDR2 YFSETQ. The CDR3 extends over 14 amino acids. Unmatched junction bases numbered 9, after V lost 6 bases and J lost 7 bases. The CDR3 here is CASTLTGGKSEAFF. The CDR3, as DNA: TGCGCCAGCACCCTGACAGGGGGCAAGAGTGAAGCTTTCTTT.

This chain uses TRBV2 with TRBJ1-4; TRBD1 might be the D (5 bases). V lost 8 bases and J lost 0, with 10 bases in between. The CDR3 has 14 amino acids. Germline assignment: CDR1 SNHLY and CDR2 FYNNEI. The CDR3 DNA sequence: TGTGCCAGCGGGGCGACCTCAACTAATGAAAAACTGTTTTTT. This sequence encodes CASGATSTNEKLFF.

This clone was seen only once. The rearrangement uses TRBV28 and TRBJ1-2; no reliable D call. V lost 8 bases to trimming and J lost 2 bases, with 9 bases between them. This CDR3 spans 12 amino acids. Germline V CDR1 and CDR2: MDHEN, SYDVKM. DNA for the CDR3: TGTGCCAGCGGGGAGAGAAACTATGGCTACACCTTC. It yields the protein CASGERNYGYTF.

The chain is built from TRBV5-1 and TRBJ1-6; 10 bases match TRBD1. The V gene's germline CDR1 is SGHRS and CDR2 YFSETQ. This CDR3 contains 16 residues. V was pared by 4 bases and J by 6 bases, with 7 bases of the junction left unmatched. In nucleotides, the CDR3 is TGCGCCAGCAGCCCGGGACAGGGGAGGGGTAATTCACCCCTCCACTTT. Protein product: CASSPGQGRGNSPLHF. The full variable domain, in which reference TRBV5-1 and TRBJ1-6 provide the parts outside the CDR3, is KAGVTQTPRYLIKTRGQQVTLSCSPISGHRSVSWYQQTPGQGLQFLFEYFSETQRNKGNFPGRFSGRQFSNSRSEMNVSTLELGDSALYLCASSPGQGRGNSPLHFGNGTRLTVT.

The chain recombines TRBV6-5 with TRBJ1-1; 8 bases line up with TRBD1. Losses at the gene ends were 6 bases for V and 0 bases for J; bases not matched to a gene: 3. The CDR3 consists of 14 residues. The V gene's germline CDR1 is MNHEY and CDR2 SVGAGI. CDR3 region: CASRGQVMNTEAFF. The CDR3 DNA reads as TGTGCCAGCAGGGGACAGGTAATGAACACTGAAGCTTTCTTT.

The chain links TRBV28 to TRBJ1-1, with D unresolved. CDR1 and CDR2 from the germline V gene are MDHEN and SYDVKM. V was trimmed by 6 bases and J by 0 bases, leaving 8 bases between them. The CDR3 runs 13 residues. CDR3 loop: CASSDTMNTEAFF. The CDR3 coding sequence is TGTGCCAGCAGCGACACCATGAACACTGAAGCTTTCTTT.